One sample yielded the 31 T cell receptor beta chains listed below, sequenced in a study of tumor-infiltrating lymphocytes in localized non-small cell lung cancer. The assay was immunoSEQ multiplex PCR, and TCRdb's table has in-frame clones only and misses some. This sample has 2,800 or so clones, with 70% found just once. Sequenced material: uninvolved lung tissue not adjacent to the tumor. These receptor sequences come from a human donor with non-small cell lung cancer.

This clone was seen a few times. J is TRBJ1-1 and V is TRBV9; D remains ambiguous. Trimming took 4 bases from V and 1 from J, leaving 8 bases between them. The CDR3 is 13 amino acids. The germline CDR1 and CDR2 sequences are SGDLS and YYNGEE. CDR3 loop: CASSRKQNTEAFF. For the CDR3, the DNA is TGTGCCAGCAGCCGTAAGCAGAACACTGAAGCTTTCTTT.

The rearrangement uses TRBV11-2 and TRBJ2-5; possibly TRBD1 or TRBD2 for D (5 bases each). The germline gives CDR1 SGHAT, CDR2 FQNNGV. CDR3 length: 16 amino acids. Trimming cost V 5 bases and J 1 base, with 17 bases left between them. The CDR3 DNA reads as TGTGCCAGCAGCCCCACAGTCGGGGCCGTCCAAGAGACCCAGTACTTC. This gives the protein CASSPTVGAVQETQYF. The entire variable domain, with the rest obtained from reference TRBV11-2 and TRBJ2-5, is as follows: EAGVAQSPRYKIIEKRQSVAFWCNPISGHATLYWYQQILGQGPKLLIQFQNNGVVDDSQLPKDRFSAERLKGVDSTLKIQPAKLEDSAVYLCASSPTVGAVQETQYFGPGTRLLVL.

V usage is TRBV7-2 and J usage is TRBJ1-2; TRBD1 might be the D (5 bases). V was pared by 10 bases and J by 7 bases, with 19 bases between. The CDR3 length is 13 residues. Germline V gene sequence: CDR1 SGHTA, CDR2 FQGNSA. In DNA, the CDR3 is TGTGCCACGACCGGGACGCCCGGAGGTGGCTACACCTTC. The encoded protein is CATTGTPGGGYTF.

The chain uses TRBV5-6 and TRBJ1-2; D not resolved. The CDR3 length is 13 residues. The V end was cut by 1 base, the J end by 11 bases, with 15 bases between. Germline V CDR1 and CDR2: SGHDT, YYEEEE. The CDR3 spells CASSLNGGRGYTF. The CDR3 DNA sequence: TGTGCCAGCAGCTTGAATGGCGGCAGAGGATACACCTTC.

The chain is built from TRBV9 and TRBJ1-3; 7 positions match TRBD1. CDR1 is SGDLS, CDR2 YYNGEE, per germline. The CDR3 has 14 residues. Trimming removed 1 base from V and 4 bases from J; junction bases left unmatched: 2. CDR3 in DNA: TGTGCCAGCAGCGTACAGGGGGGAGGAAACACCATATATTTT. Translating it yields CASSVQGGGNTIYF.

By share, this clone counts as large. The chain employs TRBV6-4 and TRBJ2-3, with TRBD2 identical over 9 bases. Germline CDR1 and CDR2: MRHNA and SNTAGT. The J segment lost 0 bases and the V segment lost 5 bases, leaving 6 bases of the junction unmatched. This CDR3 is 16 amino acids long. CDR3 bases: TGTGCCAGCAGTTTGCTAGCGGGATCTAGCACAGATACGCAGTATTTT. Amino acids: CASSLLAGSSTDTQYF.

The V and J genes are TRBV5-4 and TRBJ2-1; D gene uncertain. The CDR3 is made up of 14 amino acids. V was cut by 4 bases and J by 8 bases, with 16 bases left in between. Per the germline V gene, CDR1 is SGHNT and CDR2 is YYREEE (reference sequence). The CDR3 spells CASSTGPLGDEQFF. CDR3 DNA sequence: TGTGCCAGCAGCACCGGGCCTCTTGGGGATGAGCAGTTCTTC. Complete variable domain (other parts from reference TRBV5-4 and TRBJ2-1): ETGVTQSPTHLIKTRGQQVTLRCSSQSGHNTVSWYQQALGQGPQFIFQYYREEENGRGNFPPRFSGLQFPNYSSELNVNALELDDSALYLCASSTGPLGDEQFFGPGTRLTVL.

This clone was counted between two and nine times. The V call is TRBV19, the J call TRBJ1-2; TRBD1 matches at 9 bases. The CDR3 is 12 residues long. The V gene's germline CDR1 is LNHDA and CDR2 SQIVND (reference sequence). The V and J ends lost 6 bases and 5 bases, in that order; junction bases with no gene match: 1. Here the CDR3 DNA reads TGTGCCAGTAGGGACAGGGGTTATGGCTACACCTTC. It codes for CASRDRGYGYTF.

This clone appeared a single time. V gene TRBV29-1 combines with J gene TRBJ1-2; 7 bases agree with TRBD1. Germline values: CDR1 SQVTM, CDR2 ANQGSEA. The J segment lost 6 bases and the V segment lost 3 bases, leaving 7 bases of the junction unmatched. The CDR3 spans 13 residues. CDR3 amino acids: CSVDPGQANGYTF. Written as DNA, the CDR3 is TGCAGCGTTGATCCCGGACAGGCTAATGGCTACACCTTC. The full variable domain, rest sourced from reference TRBV29-1 and TRBJ1-2, is SAVISQKPSRDICQRGTSLTIQCQVDSQVTMMFWYRQQPGQSLTLIATANQGSEATYESGFVIDKFPISRPNLTFSTLTVSNMSPEDSSIYLCSVDPGQANGYTFGSGTRLTVV.

The V and J genes are TRBV4-3 and TRBJ1-1, with unresolved D. Germline-derived CDR1 and CDR2 are LGHNA and YSLEER. The CDR3 has 14 residues. V lost 0 bases to trimming and J lost 6 bases, with 11 bases between them. CDR3 in amino acids: CASSQDLMGSEAFF. In DNA form, the CDR3 reads TGCGCCAGCAGCCAAGATCTGATGGGGTCTGAAGCTTTCTTT.

V gene TRBV11-3 combines with J gene TRBJ1-1; D gene ambiguous. Germline V lookup: CDR1 SGHNT, CDR2 YENEEA. The CDR3 is 14 residues long. The V gene lost 3 bases and the J gene lost 1 base, with 9 bases spanning the gap. The CDR3 nucleotides are TGTGCCAGCAGCTTGGGCCCCTCGAACACTGAAGCTTTCTTT. It codes for CASSLGPSNTEAFF. The full variable domain, rest sourced from reference TRBV11-3 and TRBJ1-1, is EAGVVQSPRYKIIEKKQPVAFWCNPISGHNTLYWYLQNLGQGPELLIRYENEEAVDDSQLPKDRFSAERLKGVDSTLKIQPAELGDSAVYLCASSLGPSNTEAFFGQGTRLTVV.

CDR3 protein: CASRVMVDTGELFF. In DNA form, the CDR3 reads TGTGCCAGCAGGGTGATGGTAGATACCGGGGAGCTGTTTTTT. The V and J genes are TRBV6-5 and TRBJ2-2; D gene unclear. CDR3 length equals 14 residues. The V end lost 6 bases, the J end lost 5 bases, and 13 bases lay between the germline ends. CDR1 MNHEY and CDR2 SVGAGI come from the germline V gene.

This chain uses TRBV7-2 with TRBJ1-2, with TRBD1 matching 8 bases. The CDR3 runs to 15 residues. Trimming at V came to 5 bases and at J to 7 bases, leaving 12 bases not matched to a gene. CDR1 SGHTA and CDR2 FQGNSA come from the germline V gene. The CDR3, as DNA: TGTGCCAGCAGCCTGTCGACGGGACAGGCCCGTGGCTACACCTTC. Translated, it gives CASSLSTGQARGYTF.

The J gene is TRBJ2-7, the V gene TRBV6-5, with D possibly being TRBD1 (6 bases). CDR1 is MNHEY and CDR2 is SVGAGI in the germline V gene. V dropped 8 bases and J dropped 0 bases, with 17 bases sitting between them. The CDR3 is 15 residues long. CDR3 loop: CASRMTGWSSYEQYF. The CDR3 DNA sequence: TGTGCCAGCCGCATGACAGGCTGGAGCTCCTACGAGCAGTACTTC.

The rearrangement links TRBV5-6 to TRBJ1-2; the D gene is possibly TRBD1 (6 bases). V lost 0 bases to trimming and J lost 5 bases, with 17 bases between them. Germline assignment: CDR1 SGHDT and CDR2 YYEEEE. The CDR3 loop spans 16 amino acids. The CDR3 loop reads CASSLARTDLSYGYTF. The DNA of the CDR3 is TGTGCCAGCAGCTTGGCCCGGACAGACCTGAGTTATGGCTACACCTTC. The full variable domain, completed using reference TRBV5-6 and TRBJ1-2, is DAGVTQSPTHLIKTRGQQVTLRCSPKSGHDTVSWYQQALGQGPQFIFQYYEEEERQRGNFPDRFSGHQFPNYSSELNVNALLLGDSALYLCASSLARTDLSYGYTFGSGTRLTVV.

The chain has TRBV5-8 and TRBJ2-1; 10 bases agree with TRBD2. The junction had 5 bases not matched to a gene; V was cut back by 4 bases and J by 4 bases. The CDR3 loop spans 15 amino acids. The germline V gene encodes CDR1 SGHTS and CDR2 YDEGEE. CDR3: CASSRGTSAYNEQFF. The CDR3 DNA follows: TGTGCCAGCAGCCGCGGGACTAGCGCTTACAATGAGCAGTTCTTC. The full variable domain, rest sourced from reference TRBV5-8 and TRBJ2-1, is EAGVTQSPTHLIKTRGQQATLRCSPISGHTSVYWYQQALGLGLQFLLWYDEGEERNRGNFPPRFSGRQFPNYSSELNVNALELEDSALYLCASSRGTSAYNEQFFGPGTRLTVL.

The chain employs TRBV6-5 and TRBJ2-1; D gene unclear. There are 15 residues in the CDR3. From germline, CDR1 is MNHEY and CDR2 SVGAGI. V shed 1 base and J shed 6 bases, with 13 bases lying between them. The CDR3 nucleotides are TGTGCCAGCAGTTACTTTGGACCCGAAAGCAATGAGCAGTTCTTC. This sequence encodes CASSYFGPESNEQFF.

The J gene is TRBJ2-2, the V gene TRBV11-2; TRBD2 is a possible D gene (6 bases). Germline lookup yields CDR1 SGHAT and CDR2 FQNNGV. The CDR3 extends over 15 amino acids. The germline V and J ends were trimmed by 5 bases and 7 bases, with 17 bases remaining between them. The CDR3 DNA reads as TGTGCCAGCAGCCTGAGCGGGTACCTCGGCGGGGAGCTGTTTTTT. It translates to CASSLSGYLGGELFF.

Worth noting for this clone: In the same sample, other DNA sequences code for this CDR3. This chain uses TRBV4-1 with TRBJ2-1; 12 bases match TRBD2. V lost 5 bases, J lost 5 bases, and 7 bases stayed unmatched. There are 16 residues in the CDR3. Per germline, CDR1 MGHRA and CDR2 YSYEKL. CDR3 residues: CASSFGLAGTDNEQFF. For the CDR3, the DNA is TGCGCCAGCAGCTTCGGACTAGCGGGGACTGACAATGAGCAGTTCTTC.

The V and J genes are TRBV10-3 and TRBJ1-1, with 7 nucleotides matching TRBD1. Germline assignment: CDR1 ENHRY and CDR2 SYGVKD. The CDR3 is 13 amino acids. Trimming removed 9 bases from V and 6 bases from J; junction bases left unmatched: 10. CDR3 sequence: CAISQGEPSEAFF. The CDR3 DNA reads as TGTGCCATATCCCAGGGGGAGCCCTCTGAAGCTTTCTTT.

The chain carries TRBV7-2 and TRBJ1-1; TRBD1 agrees at 8 bases. V was clipped by 5 bases and J by 1 base; unmatched bases: 0. The CDR3 length is 13 residues. Per germline, CDR1 SGHTA and CDR2 FQGNSA. The CDR3 here is CASSGQGNTEAFF. Here the CDR3 DNA reads TGTGCCAGCAGCGGACAGGGGAACACTGAAGCTTTCTTT.

The V gene is TRBV29-1, the J gene TRBJ1-2; TRBD1 matches at 7 bases. V was pared by 4 bases and J by 2 bases, with 4 bases of the junction left unmatched. Germline CDR1 reads SQVTM; CDR2 reads ANQGSEA. CDR3 length equals 13 residues. The CDR3 protein is CSVVSGGNYGYTF. The CDR3 bases are TGCAGCGTTGTGTCAGGGGGGAACTATGGCTACACCTTC. Full variable domain (outside the CDR3, taken from reference TRBV29-1 and TRBJ1-2): SAVISQKPSRDICQRGTSLTIQCQVDSQVTMMFWYRQQPGQSLTLIATANQGSEATYESGFVIDKFPISRPNLTFSTLTVSNMSPEDSSIYLCSVVSGGNYGYTFGSGTRLTVV.

The chain links TRBV6-6 to TRBJ2-7, with D possibly being TRBD1 or TRBD2 (5 bases each). Germline V gene sequence: CDR1 MNHNY, CDR2 SVGAGI (reference sequence). The CDR3 has 12 amino acids. V was trimmed by 8 bases and J by 4 bases, leaving 12 bases between them. The CDR3 is CASGEGWYEQYF. The CDR3 DNA reads TGTGCCAGCGGTGAGGGGTGGTACGAGCAGTACTTC.

In its sample, this clone was seen a few times. The gene calls are TRBV11-2 and TRBJ2-7; D is possibly TRBD2 (5 bases). V was cut by 3 bases and J by 9 bases, with 21 bases left in between. Germline V CDR1 and CDR2: SGHAT, FQNNGV. The CDR3 is 15 residues long. CDR3 nucleotide sequence: TGTGCCAGCAGCTTGACGGCGGGCCACCCCCGGGGGCAGTACGTC. As protein: CASSLTAGHPRGQYV.

This clone was detected a few times. V and J are TRBV19 and TRBJ1-4; the D gene is possibly TRBD1 (5 bases). From germline, CDR1 is LNHDA and CDR2 SQIVND (reference sequence). V was pared by 6 bases and J by 6 bases, with 11 bases between. The CDR3 is 13 residues long. CDR3 nucleotides: TGTGCCAGTAGCTGGACAATAGATGAAAAACTGTTTTTT. Translating gives CASSWTIDEKLFF.

V gene TRBV7-9 combines with J gene TRBJ2-2, with D uncertain. Trimming cost V 0 bases and J 5 bases, with 4 bases left between them. In germline, CDR1 is SEHNR, CDR2 FQNEAQ (reference sequence). The length of the CDR3 is 13 residues. CDR3 residues: CASSLAPTGELFF. For the CDR3, the DNA is TGTGCCAGCAGCTTAGCCCCAACCGGGGAGCTGTTTTTT.

The J gene is TRBJ1-1, the V gene TRBV9; 7 bases are a match to TRBD1. Trimming removed 0 bases from V and 4 bases from J; junction bases left unmatched: 6. This CDR3 is built from 15 residues. Germline V gene lookup returns CDR1 SGDLS and CDR2 YYNGEE. This CDR3 reads CASSVVIGGSTEAFF. For the CDR3, the DNA is TGTGCCAGCAGCGTAGTTATAGGGGGCTCCACTGAAGCTTTCTTT.

This chain uses TRBV27 with TRBJ1-4, with 11 bases identical to TRBD1. CDR1 is MNHEY, CDR2 SMNVEV, per germline (reference sequence). CDR3 size: 16 residues. The V segment lost 6 bases and the J segment 7 bases; nucleotides outside the gene matches: 10. CDR3 residues: CASRALRTGGVEKLFF. CDR3 in DNA: TGTGCCAGCAGAGCACTCCGGACAGGGGGCGTTGAAAAACTGTTTTTT.

The chain combines TRBV14 with TRBJ2-6; 8 nucleotides line up with TRBD1. The V segment lost 4 bases and the J segment 12 bases; nucleotides outside the gene matches: 11. Germline CDR1 and CDR2: SGHDN and FVKESK. This CDR3 contains 15 residues. Written as DNA, the CDR3 is TGTGCCAGCAGCCTTAGTGGTGGGACAGGCGGCGTCCTGACTTTC. This codes for CASSLSGGTGGVLTF.

The chain has TRBV30 and TRBJ2-2; a weak D match, TRBD2 (5 bases). V lost 4 bases and J lost 4, with 19 bases in between. Germline lookup yields CDR1 GTSNPN and CDR2 SVGIG (reference sequence). The CDR3 is 16 amino acids. CDR3 sequence (DNA): TGTGCCTGGACACGAGAGGGTCGGGCGAGCACCGGGGAGCTGTTTTTT. Translating gives CAWTREGRASTGELFF.

CDR3: CASSLSRAGVGNTIYF. In DNA, the CDR3 is TGTGCCAGCAGCTTAAGCAGGGCGGGAGTTGGAAACACCATATATTTT. The J gene is TRBJ1-3, the V gene TRBV7-2; D possibly corresponds to TRBD1 (5 bases). V lost 2 bases and J 3 bases, leaving 14 bases between the germline ends. This CDR3 region has 16 residues. In germline, CDR1 is SGHTA, CDR2 FQGNSA. Full variable domain (remainder filled in from reference TRBV7-2 and TRBJ1-3): GAGVSQSPSNKVTEKGKDVELRCDPISGHTALYWYRQSLGQGLEFLIYFQGNSAPDKSGLPSDRFSAERTGGSVSTLTIQRTQQEDSAVYLCASSLSRAGVGNTIYFGEGSWLTVV.